This T cell receptor beta chain was retrieved from a study of blood T cell repertoires in COVID-19. The wider study: PBMCs, B-cell-depleted T cells, or T cells were the source of the cDNA or gDNA that made up the material.

CDR3 size: 16 residues. Germline CDR1 and CDR2: GTSNPN and SVGIG (reference sequence). V was clipped by 7 bases and J by 4 bases; unmatched bases: 11. It was during active infection that Seattle patients were enrolled and then longitudinally followed. Source study methods: Researchers report that nucleated cell counts were estimated from reference gene primer amplification. This table comes from immunoSEQ multiplex PCR, and its TCRdb copy is limited to in-frame clones, with some not included. V, J and clone size were drawn from that table, and D and trimming were deduced from the DNA. The sample includes under 200,000 clones, 84% of them seen just once.

The sample was peripheral blood. The V gene is TRBV30, the J gene TRBJ2-1, with 12 bases lining up with TRBD2. The sequence derives from a woman in her sixties or seventies with COVID-19, enrolled during active disease. The CDR3 is CASIHFGLAGYNEQFF. The CDR3 coding sequence is TGTGCCTCCATTCATTTCGGACTAGCGGGATACAATGAGCAGTTCTTC.